The rows below give T cell receptor beta chains drawn from one sample of a study of molecular identifiers for immune sequencing clone quantification. Each CDR3 protein gets one entry after TCRdb re-called the PCR reads with MiXCR. The profile shows around 470,000 distinct CDR3 sequences, roughly 26% of them singletons. The sequenced sample was naive CD8+ T cells from blood, with Jurkat cell RNA spiked in. The receptors stem from a human donor in good health. Some libraries in this study had Jurkat cell RNA spiked in. The CDR3 runs from the conserved cysteine through the conserved F or W.

v_call	j_call	cdr3_aa
TRBV15	TRBJ2-7	CATSSGTAGDEQYF
TRBV27	TRBJ2-7	CASSWTSGSIYEQYF
TRBV7-9	TRBJ2-1	CASTSVTGPADEQFF
TRBV20-1	TRBJ2-1	CSARDLGLAGGQSSYNEQFF
TRBV5-3	TRBJ2-7	CASSLAESRFGGEQYF
TRBV5-1	TRBJ2-7	CASSLGTGDFYEQYF
TRBV9	TRBJ1-4	CASSAKAGDRREKLFF
TRBV28	TRBJ1-2	CASSSPDRSPEGYTF
TRBV4-3	TRBJ2-1	CASSQDWVVHSYNEQFF
TRBV4-3	TRBJ2-5	CASSQVGGLETQYF
TRBV9	TRBJ1-1	CASSSDGTEAFF
TRBV2	TRBJ1-5	CASRNWANQPQHF
TRBV28	TRBJ2-1	CASSYRGLSNEQLF
TRBV13	TRBJ1-1	CASSSGHTTEAFF
TRBV11-2	TRBJ2-1	CASSIAPLVEQFF
TRBV6-5	TRBJ2-2	CASAGAENTGELFF